The entry below gives a single TCR beta chain sequence along with its context. Its cognate antigen is unknown. The assay was run at deep level. The assay was immunoSEQ multiplex PCR, and TCRdb's table has in-frame clones only and misses some. This table has roughly 2,500,000 clones, over 85% appearing once. This record belongs to a study of shared clonotypes between healthy human individuals. Trimming left V 3 bases short and J 1 base short, with 12 bases between. This CDR3 is 15 amino acids long. Germline values: CDR1 KGHSH, CDR2 LQKENI. Study observations and caveats: Larger estimated richness was generally seen in naive subsets than in memory subsets.

The J gene is TRBJ1-1, the V gene TRBV18; TRBD1 is a possible D gene (5 bases). What was sequenced was naive CD4+ T cells from PBMCs. Subset noted: CD45RA+ positively selected. The sequence was obtained from a man between 18 and 29 years old in good health. Some clones in this sample may be carry-over from other donors' samples. Written as DNA, the CDR3 is TGTGCCAGCTCACCCCAGGGAAAGAAGAACACTGAAGCTTTCTTT. Amino acid sequence: CASSPQGKKNTEAFF.